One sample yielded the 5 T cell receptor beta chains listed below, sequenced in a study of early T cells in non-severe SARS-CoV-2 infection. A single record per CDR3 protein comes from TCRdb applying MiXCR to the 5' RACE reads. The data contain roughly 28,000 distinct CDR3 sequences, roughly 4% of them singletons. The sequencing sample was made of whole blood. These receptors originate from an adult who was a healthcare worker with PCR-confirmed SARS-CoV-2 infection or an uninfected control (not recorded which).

Here the CDR3 DNA reads TGTGTCACGACTAACAGGGACACAAAGACCCAGTACTTC. Translating it yields CVTTNRDTKTQYF. The genes are TRBV28 and TRBJ2-5; tentative D call: TRBD1 (6 bases). Germline CDR1 reads MDHEN; CDR2 reads SYDVKM. This CDR3 is built from 13 residues.

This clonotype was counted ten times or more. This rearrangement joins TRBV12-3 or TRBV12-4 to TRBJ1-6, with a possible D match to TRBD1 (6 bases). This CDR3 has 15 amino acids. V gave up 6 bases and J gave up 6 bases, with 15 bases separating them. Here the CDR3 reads CASRWGAGPNSPLHF. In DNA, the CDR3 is TGTGCCAGCAGATGGGGGGCAGGGCCTAATTCACCCCTCCACTTT.

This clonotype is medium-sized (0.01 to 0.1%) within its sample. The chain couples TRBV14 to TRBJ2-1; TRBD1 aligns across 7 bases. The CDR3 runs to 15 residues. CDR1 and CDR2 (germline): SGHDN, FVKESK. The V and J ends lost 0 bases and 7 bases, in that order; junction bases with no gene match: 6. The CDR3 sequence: CASSQDWDSGNEQFF. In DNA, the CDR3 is TGTGCCAGCAGCCAAGACTGGGACAGTGGAAATGAGCAGTTCTTC. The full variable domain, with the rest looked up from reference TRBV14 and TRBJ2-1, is EAGVTQFPSHSVIEKGQTVTLRCDPISGHDNLYWYRRVMGKEIKFLLHFVKESKQDESGMPNNRFLAERTGGTYSTLKVQPAELEDSGVYFCASSQDWDSGNEQFFGPGTRLTVL.

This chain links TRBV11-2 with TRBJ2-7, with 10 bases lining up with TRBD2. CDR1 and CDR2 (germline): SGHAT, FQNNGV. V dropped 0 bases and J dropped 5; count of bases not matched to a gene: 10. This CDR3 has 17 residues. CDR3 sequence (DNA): TGTGCCAGCAGCTTAGATCAGAGGGCTAGCGGGAGTAACGAGCAGTACTTC. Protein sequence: CASSLDQRASGSNEQYF.

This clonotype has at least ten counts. The CDR3 coding sequence is TGTGCCAGCAGCTTAGTGGGCGGCTCCTACAATGAGCAGTTCTTC. It translates to CASSLVGGSYNEQFF. This chain connects TRBV11-2 to TRBJ2-1; no definite D call. V was shortened by 1 base and J by 0 bases, with 7 bases between the two germline ends. There are 15 residues in the CDR3. CDR1 and CDR2 (germline): SGHAT, FQNNGV.